This T cell receptor (beta chain) was sequenced in a study of tissue T cells after allogeneic stem cell transplantation. The assay was immunoSEQ multiplex PCR, and TCRdb's table has in-frame clones only and misses some. The table lists about 400 clones, roughly half of them singletons. Judged by abundance, this clone is hyperexpanded (1% or more). Genes and germline come from the mouse. Read data end 1 residue before the CDR3 end; the end is taken from the germline J gene. The CDR3 spans 15 residues. Germline V gene sequence: CDR1 NSHNY, CDR2 SYGAGN. Trimming stripped 0 bases from V and 1 base from J, with 9 bases between. Time point reported: mouse harvest day 14 after allogeneic transplant. The graft held 10^6 splenic CD5+ T cells and 10^7 T-cell-depleted bone marrow cells.

The rearrangement joins TRBV13-1 to TRBJ2-3, with D possibly being TRBD1 (6 bases). The origin of this receptor is a female BALB/c mouse given C57BL/6 T cells with graft-versus-host disease after an allogeneic hematopoietic cell transplant. Sequenced material: blood. CDR3 region: CASSDARGGAETLYF. CDR3 DNA (partial): TGTGCCAGCAGTGATGCCAGGGGCGGTGCAGAAACGCTGTAT.